Following are 14 T cell receptor beta chains from one sample sequenced in a study of shared clonotypes between healthy human individuals. Measured with immunoSEQ multiplex PCR; TCRdb has only the in-frame clones, and not every one. This table holds 2,100,000 or so clones, roughly 95% found once. The sequencing input was naive CD4+ T cells sorted from blood. The sample's subset: CD45RA+ positively selected. The source is a man between 18 and 35 years old in good health.

The chain joins TRBV4-1 to TRBJ2-3; D is perhaps TRBD1 or TRBD2 (5 bases each). The CDR3 contains 16 residues. The germline gives CDR1 MGHRA, CDR2 YSYEKL. Trimming removed 4 bases at V and 4 bases at J, with 18 bases between. The DNA of the CDR3 is TGCGCCAGCAGCCCAGAGAGAGGGACGGGGCCAGATACGCAGTATTTT. It yields the protein CASSPERGTGPDTQYF.

Concerning this clone itself: One junction end does not reproduce the germline sequence, and a read error may be involved. The chain couples TRBV7-7 to TRBJ2-1; 7 bases line up with TRBD2. This CDR3 has 14 residues. The V gene's germline CDR1 is SSHAT and CDR2 FNYEAQ (reference sequence). The CDR3 protein is CASSLGGGINEQFF. CDR3 coding DNA: TGTGCTAGCAGCTTAGGCGGGGGAATCAATGAGCAGTTCTTC.

To note about this clone: Other DNA sequences in the sample encode the same CDR3. The CDR3 bases are TGTGCCAGCAGCTTAAAGCCAGGGTACGAGCAGTACTTC. Protein sequence: CASSLKPGYEQYF. This chain links TRBV7-9 with TRBJ2-7, with D tentatively TRBD1 (5 bases). This CDR3 comprises 13 residues. Per the germline V gene, CDR1 is SEHNR and CDR2 is FQNEAQ (reference sequence). Trimming pared 2 bases from V and 4 bases from J, leaving 9 bases between.

This chain connects TRBV13 to TRBJ1-2; 8 bases map to TRBD1. Trimming took 4 bases from V and 2 from J; bases not matched to a gene: 9. Per germline, CDR1 PRHDT and CDR2 FYEKMQ (reference sequence). This CDR3 contains 16 residues. The CDR3 nucleotides are TGTGCCAGCAGCTCGCGGAGGACAGGGATGAACTATGGCTACACCTTC. This encodes CASSSRRTGMNYGYTF.

The chain recombines TRBV5-1 with TRBJ2-5; D might be TRBD1 or TRBD2, each matching 6 bases. CDR3 size: 15 residues. Germline CDR1 reads SGHRS; CDR2 reads YFSETQ. V gave up 2 bases and J gave up 4 bases, with 15 bases separating them. The CDR3, as DNA: TGCGCCAGCAGCTTAGTGGGGGGCGCAGGAGAGACCCAGTACTTC. Its translation is CASSLVGGAGETQYF.

This chain links TRBV11-3 with TRBJ2-1, with a tentative D call TRBD2 (7 bases). There are 15 residues in the CDR3. In germline, CDR1 is SGHNT, CDR2 YENEEA. V lost 5 bases and J 5 bases, leaving 16 bases between the germline ends. The chain's CDR3 is CASSPGLGGDNEQFF. In DNA, the CDR3 is TGTGCCAGCAGCCCCGGACTAGGGGGGGACAATGAGCAGTTCTTC.

The CDR3 DNA sequence: TGTGCCTGGAGTCACACAGGGACGGCTAATGGCTACACCTTC. Its protein product is CAWSHTGTANGYTF. The genes are TRBV30 and TRBJ1-2; TRBD1 might be the D (6 bases). V dropped 2 bases and J dropped 6 bases, with 16 bases sitting between them. The length of the CDR3 is 14 residues. Per germline, CDR1 GTSNPN and CDR2 SVGIG (reference sequence).

The rearrangement uses TRBV7-9 and TRBJ1-6; D call uncertain. This CDR3 comprises 12 residues. Trimming pared 5 bases from V and 14 bases from J, leaving 13 bases between. Germline CDR1 is SEHNR and CDR2 is FQNEAQ (reference sequence). The CDR3 DNA is TGTGCCAGCAGCGAAGAGACTATGGCCCTCCACTTT. Protein product: CASSEETMALHF.

The rearrangement uses TRBV7-8 and TRBJ2-7, with a tentative D call TRBD2 (5 bases). The CDR3 totals 15 residues. Germline values: CDR1 SGHVS, CDR2 FQNEAQ. V lost 3 bases, J lost 2 bases, and 14 bases lay in between. CDR3 in amino acids: CASSFIDGEPYEQYF. The DNA for the CDR3 is TGTGCCAGCAGCTTTATCGACGGGGAACCCTACGAGCAGTACTTC.

This clone has just one count. The chain links TRBV10-3 to TRBJ2-1, with 10 nucleotides matching TRBD2. Germline trimming cut 4 bases from V and 0 bases from J; bases unmatched to any gene: 6. This CDR3 has 17 residues. The germline CDR1 and CDR2 sequences are ENHRY and SYGVKD. The DNA for the CDR3 is TGTGCCATCAGTGGGACTAGCGGACTCGTCTCCTACAATGAGCAGTTCTTC. It translates to CAISGTSGLVSYNEQFF.

This chain links TRBV7-9 with TRBJ2-3; TRBD2 aligns across 7 bases. Germline values: CDR1 SEHNR, CDR2 FQNEAQ (reference sequence). V shed 2 bases and J 5 bases; nucleotides not matched to a gene: 7. The CDR3 is 15 amino acids. CDR3 sequence reads: CASSLREGHGDTQYF. The CDR3 nucleotides are TGTGCCAGCAGCTTAAGGGAGGGCCATGGAGATACGCAGTATTTT.

The chain uses TRBV4-1 and TRBJ2-4, with 14 bases identical to TRBD2. With V trimmed by 5 bases and J by 5 bases, 2 bases remained unmatched. Germline lookup yields CDR1 MGHRA and CDR2 YSYEKL. The CDR3 is made up of 15 amino acids. The CDR3 region has the DNA TGCGCCAGCAGCGTGACTAGCGGGGGGGAAAACATTCAGTACTTC. Its translation: CASSVTSGGENIQYF.

About this clone itself: The sample carries other DNA sequences with the same CDR3. The chain is built from TRBV5-1 and TRBJ2-1, with TRBD2 as a possible D gene (6 bases). CDR3 length: 15 residues. Germline V gene data show CDR1 as SGHRS and CDR2 as YFSETQ. V lost 4 bases and J 0 bases, leaving 11 bases between the germline ends. CDR3 amino acids: CASSLGSSSYNEQFF. CDR3 DNA: TGCGCCAGCAGCCTCGGGAGTTCCTCCTACAATGAGCAGTTCTTC.

V usage is TRBV10-3 and J usage is TRBJ1-2; possible D gene TRBD1, 6 bases. Germline CDR1 reads ENHRY; CDR2 reads SYGVKD. V was clipped by 6 bases and J by 4 bases, with 12 bases between them. The CDR3 contains 13 residues. This CDR3 reads CAISTGPSYGYTF. CDR3 DNA: TGTGCCATCAGCACAGGGCCTAGCTATGGCTACACCTTC.